The T cell receptor (beta chain) described here comes from a study of blood T cell repertoires in COVID-19 (dated by TCRdb to 2019 to 2021). Broadly, across the study: Samples covering the acute and convalescent phases of COVID-19 were provided by collaborators in the United States, Italy and Spain. The material from the prospective study consisted of cDNA or gDNA derived from T cells, B-cell-depleted T cells, or PBMCs. Subjects who had been exposed to COVID-19, were actively infected with it, or had recovered from it provided the deeply sampled blood TCRbeta repertoires that made up the dataset. Where available, HLA class I and class II types were taken from metadata supplied by the sample provider and were not determined by assay-based typing. The sample metadata nearly always contained a de-identified subject ID, COVID-19 status, age in years and sex. Samples were obtained from the ongoing ImmuneRACE study (first 160 participants) and from approximately 1,200 subjects provided by 6 global collaborators. The repertoires were released in a freely available public database meant as a resource for research on the immune response to SARS-CoV-2.

The collaborating institutions used their own protocols to collect whole blood in K2EDTA tubes. For TCRbeta analysis, collaborator samples were shipped as frozen whole blood, as isolated PBMCs, or as DNA extracted from either sample type. Turning to this clone: Its antigen target is currently unknown. No base qualities exist here, and no much larger clone lies one base off it.

The study at large found these results: Clinical and demographic metadata were provided uncurated, with the amount varying by source and participant.

CDR1 and CDR2 are drawn from the germline V gene: MDHEN, SYDVKM. At the junction V is shortened by 4 bases and J by 6 bases, with 10 bases in between. The CDR3 contains 12 residues, cysteine and phenylalanine counted. Kept here is only the CDR3 DNA, which spans 36 bases and is read in frame from base 1. TCRbeta CDR3 regions were amplified from genomic DNA by means of the immunoSEQ Assay, a bias-controlled multiplex PCR. The original pipeline was this. The number of nucleated cells in each sample was estimated from the amplification of reference gene primers within the assay. Sequence reads were collapsed and filtered to measure the absolute abundance of every unique TCRbeta CDR3 rearrangement. For each sample, productive Simpson clonality was calculated as the square root of Simpson's diversity index across productive rearrangements. What TCRdb holds here is the immuneACCESS table cut down to in-frame rearrangements. Part of the clones is not present; checked against another copy, under half of the missing clones reflect an unresolved V gene, and the others are unexplained. For V, J and clone size, that table is used; D and trimming come from the DNA. The table for this sample lists about 120,000 clones; about 80% of them were counted only once. Less than 9% of the sample rests with the top ten.

The TCR was taken from a man in his 70s with active or convalescent COVID-19. The V and J segments used are TRBV28 and TRBJ2-7, with the D gene uncertain. Source material: peripheral blood. The base sequence is TGTGCCAGCAGTTCGGGTCCGCGCGAGCAGTACTTC. Its translation is CASSSGPREQYF.